The rows below give T cell receptor beta chains drawn from one sample of a study of cytomegalovirus exposure and HLA in healthy donors. Only in-frame clones appear in the TCRdb table, and some are missing; sequencing was by immunoSEQ multiplex PCR. The sample shows 150,000 to 200,000 clones, about nine tenths of them seen only once. The source material was PBMCs. The receptor source for this set is a boy between 2 and 10 years old in good health and CMV-seronegative. CDR3s include the opening cysteine and the closing phenylalanine or tryptophan. The D gene is left open where the match is weak. The size field is filled for only some rows; it gives once, few, many or a size class.

clone_size	j_call	v_call	d_call	cdr3_aa	cdr3_nt
NA	TRBJ1-6	TRBV4-1	TRBD1	CASSQTGANSSPLHF	TGCGCCAGCAGCCAAACAGGGGCAAATAGTTCACCCCTCCACTTT
NA	TRBJ1-2	TRBV5-6	NA	CASSLTTVTNYGYTF	TGTGCCAGCAGCTTAACGACTGTGACTAACTATGGCTACACCTTC
NA	TRBJ1-2	TRBV7-2	NA	CASSLARRVNYGYTF	TGTGCCAGCAGCTTAGCCAGGCGGGTTAACTATGGCTACACCTTC
NA	TRBJ2-7	TRBV5-1	NA	CASSPGTVGSEQYF	TGCGCCAGCAGCCCGGGGACAGTCGGGAGCGAGCAGTACTTC
NA	TRBJ1-1	TRBV5-6	NA	CASSLAGVYSGAFF	TGTGCCAGCAGCTTGGCCGGGGTATACTCGGGAGCTTTCTTT
NA	TRBJ2-2	TRBV7-8	NA	CASSHTSSGELFF	TGTGCCAGCAGCCATACTAGCTCCGGGGAGCTGTTTTTT
NA	TRBJ2-5	TRBV11-2	TRBD1	CASSFRTGISSTQYF	TGTGCCAGCAGCTTTAGGACAGGGATCAGTTCGACCCAGTACTTC
NA	TRBJ1-3	TRBV2	NA	CASRAQGGNTIYF	TGTGCCAGCAGGGCCCAGGGCGGAAACACCATATATTTT
few	TRBJ2-2	TRBV6-5	NA	CASSYSTLEELFF	TGTGCCAGCAGTTACTCGACACTAGAGGAGCTGTTTTTT
NA	TRBJ2-7	TRBV7-3	NA	CASSSTGGLASHEQYF	TGTGCCAGCAGCTCAACCGGAGGTCTGGCCTCCCACGAGCAGTACTTC
once	TRBJ2-1	TRBV4-1	TRBD2	CASSRGTSGKKNEQFF	TGCGCCAGCAGCCGCGGGACTAGCGGGAAGAAGAATGAGCAGTTCTTC
NA	TRBJ2-7	TRBV5-1	NA	CASSSTNSGGDYEQYF	TGCGCCAGCAGCTCGACGAATAGCGGTGGGGACTACGAGCAGTACTTC
NA	TRBJ2-2	TRBV5-1	NA	CASMASANTGELFF	TGCGCCAGCATGGCTAGTGCGAACACCGGGGAGCTGTTTTTT
NA	TRBJ1-4	TRBV21-1	NA	CASRTVLPQKITGGELSDEKLFF	TGTGCCAGCCGGACCGTCCTACCTCAGAAGATTACAGGGGGCGAGCTGTCCGATGAAAAACTGTTTTTT
NA	TRBJ1-5	TRBV30	NA	CAWSSQVSQPQHF	TGTGCCTGGAGCTCACAGGTTAGTCAGCCCCAGCATTTT
NA	TRBJ1-3	TRBV21-1	NA	CASSARTGPHSSGNTIYF	TGTGCCAGCAGCGCTCGGACAGGGCCCCACTCCTCTGGAAACACCATATATTTT
few	TRBJ1-1	TRBV5-1	NA	CASSLTYRAEAFF	TGCGCCAGCAGCTTGACCTACAGGGCCGAAGCTTTCTTT
NA	TRBJ1-2	TRBV28	NA	CASTQQDYGYTF	TGTGCCAGCACCCAACAGGACTATGGCTACACCTTC
NA	TRBJ2-3	TRBV5-1	TRBD2	CASSSLGLAGGRNTDTQYF	TGCGCCAGCAGCTCCCTGGGACTAGCGGGGGGGCGTAACACAGATACGCAGTATTTT
few	TRBJ2-6	TRBV10-3	NA	CAISGTGANVLTF	TGTGCCATCTCAGGGACTGGGGCCAACGTCCTGACTTTC